This T cell receptor beta chain was recovered during a study of OX40 agonist ivuxolimab in advanced cancers. Notes on the research overall: Ivuxolimab was a fully human IgG2 agonistic monoclonal antibody targeting the costimulatory receptor OX40 (CD134). Intravenous ivuxolimab was administered to patients every 2 weeks at six dose levels: 0.01, 0.1, 0.3, 1.5, 3 and 10 mg/kg. Of the roughly 51 patients in dose escalation, some 19 had hepatocellular carcinoma, some 15 had melanoma, 9 had renal cell carcinoma and 9 had head and neck cancer. A male proportion of roughly 80% and a mean age of approximately 58 years, ranging from 23 to 79, were recorded for the dose-escalation cohort. Prior anti-PD-1, anti-PD-L1 or anti-CTLA-4 therapy was permitted, and checkpoint inhibitors had been received by about 36% of dose-escalation patients. Three dose-escalation patients achieved partial responses, one with hepatocellular carcinoma and two with cutaneous melanoma. The point of sequencing TCRbeta in the periphery was to test whether ivuxolimab changed TCR sequence diversity and drove clonal T-cell expansion. The paper describes the monotherapy dose-escalation part (N ≈ 49 patients) of the phase I trial of ivuxolimab.

Patients with a history of autoimmune disease or receiving systemic immunosuppression were excluded from the trial. Peripheral blood for TCR sequencing was collected from all dose cohorts at baseline, on cycle 4 day 1, and on cycle 7 day 1. Samples were obtained from an open-label, multicenter, first-in-human phase I dose-escalation trial of ivuxolimab. The trial enrolled adults with locally advanced or metastatic head and neck squamous cell, hepatocellular, melanoma or renal cell carcinoma. Before TCR sequencing, CD4+ T cells and CD8+ T cells were sorted from peripheral blood as separate populations. Points on this clone: No cognate antigen has been identified for it. There are no base qualities to consult, and no much larger clone falls within one base.

V ends up 7 bases short and J 6 bases short, with an unmatched junction base count of 6. From the germline V gene, CDR1 is SNHLY and CDR2 is FYNNEI. The CDR3, from cysteine to phenylalanine, totals 12 residues. Only the CDR3 region is kept as DNA, spanning 36 bases read in frame from base 1. For sequencing of the TCRbeta CDR3 region, genomic DNA was extracted from the sorted cells. The immunoSEQ Assay was used for sequencing of TCRbeta CDR3 regions. TCRdb stores this immuneACCESS table with in-frame sequences only. Part of the clones is absent; in the studies checked, under half of the shortfall reflects unresolved V genes, and no reason is known for the rest. The sample table records 78,000 or so clones; roughly 86% of these occur just once. Jointly, the top ten make up less than 0.9% of the sample. The paper's findings and limits, for the study overall: In partial responders in the 0.1-3.0 mg/kg groups, normalized peripheral clonal expansion was found to be among the lowest, especially among CD8+ T cells. Which antigens the clonally expanded peripheral T cells were specific for was not determined. Clonal expansion of both CD4+ and CD8+ blood T cells was observed from baseline to week 6 at doses 0.1 to 3.0 mg/kg. Low levels of normalized T-cell clonal expansion were also seen in some patients who did not respond. After ivuxolimab, CD8+ T cells had more expanded clones than CD4+ T cells on average.

Sequenced material: CD4+ or CD8+ T cells sorted from blood, taken in a trial of the OX40 agonist ivuxolimab. Recombination joined TRBV2 with TRBJ2-7, with 7 central nucleotides matching TRBD1. This receptor was obtained from an adult with an advanced solid tumor such as melanoma, head and neck, liver or kidney cancer. The CDR3 in this case is CASTQTGSEQYF. The nucleotide sequence is TGTGCCAGCACCCAGACAGGGAGCGAGCAGTACTTC. Full variable domain (CDR3 extended with the reference TRBV2 and TRBJ2-7 proteins): EPEVTQTPSHQVTQMGQEVILRCVPISNHLYFYWYRQILGQKVEFLVSFYNNEISEKSEIFDDQFSVERPDGSNFTLKIRSTKLEDSAMYFCASTQTGSEQYFGPGTRLTVT.